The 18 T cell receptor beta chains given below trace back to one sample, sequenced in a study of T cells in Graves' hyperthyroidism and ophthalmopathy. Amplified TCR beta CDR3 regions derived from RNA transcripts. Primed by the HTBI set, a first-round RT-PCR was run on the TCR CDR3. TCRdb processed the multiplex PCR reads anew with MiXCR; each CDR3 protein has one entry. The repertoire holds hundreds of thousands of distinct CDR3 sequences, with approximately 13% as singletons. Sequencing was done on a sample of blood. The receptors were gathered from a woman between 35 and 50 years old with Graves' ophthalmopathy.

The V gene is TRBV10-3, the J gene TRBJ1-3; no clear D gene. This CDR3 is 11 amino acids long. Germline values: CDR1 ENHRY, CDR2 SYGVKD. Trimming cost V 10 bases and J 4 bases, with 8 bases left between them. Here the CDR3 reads CATTQGNTIYF. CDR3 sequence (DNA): TGTGCCACGACGCAAGGAAACACCATATATTTT.

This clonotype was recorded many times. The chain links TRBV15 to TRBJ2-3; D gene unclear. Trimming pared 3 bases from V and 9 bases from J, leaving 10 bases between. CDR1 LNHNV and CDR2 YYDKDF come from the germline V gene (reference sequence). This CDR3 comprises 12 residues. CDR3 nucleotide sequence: TGTGCCACCAGCAGGGCGACTGGCACGCAGTATTTT. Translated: CATSRATGTQYF. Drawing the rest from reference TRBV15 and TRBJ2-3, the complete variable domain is DAMVIQNPRYQVTQFGKPVTLSCSQTLNHNVMYWYQQKSSQAPKLLFHYYDKDFNNEADTPDNFQSRRPNTSFCFLDIRSPGLGDTAMYLCATSRATGTQYFGPGTRLTVL.

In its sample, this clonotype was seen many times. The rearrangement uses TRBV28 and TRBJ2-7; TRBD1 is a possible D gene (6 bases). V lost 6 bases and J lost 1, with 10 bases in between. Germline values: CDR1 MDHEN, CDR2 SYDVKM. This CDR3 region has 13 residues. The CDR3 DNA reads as TGTGCCAGCAGGAAAACAGGGTCCTACGAGCAGTACTTC. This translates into CASRKTGSYEQYF.

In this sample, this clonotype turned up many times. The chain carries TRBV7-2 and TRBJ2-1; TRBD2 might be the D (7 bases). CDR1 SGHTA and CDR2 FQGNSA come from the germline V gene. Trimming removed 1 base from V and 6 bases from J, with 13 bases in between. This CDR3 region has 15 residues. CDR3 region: CASSLGGGGRNEQFF. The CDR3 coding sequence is TGTGCCAGCAGCTTAGGGGGCGGGGGCCGCAATGAGCAGTTCTTC.

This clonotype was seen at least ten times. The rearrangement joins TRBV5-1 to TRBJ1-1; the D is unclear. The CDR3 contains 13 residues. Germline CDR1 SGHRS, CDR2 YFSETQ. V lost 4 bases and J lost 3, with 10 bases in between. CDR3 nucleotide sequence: TGCGCCAGCAGCCGGGATCTAGACACTGAAGCTTTCTTT. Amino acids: CASSRDLDTEAFF.

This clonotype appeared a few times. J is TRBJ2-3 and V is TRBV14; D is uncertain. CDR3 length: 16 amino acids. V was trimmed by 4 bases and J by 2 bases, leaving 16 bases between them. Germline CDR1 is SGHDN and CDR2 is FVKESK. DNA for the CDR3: TGTGCCAGCAGCCCCCGGGCCAAGCGAATCACAGATACGCAGTATTTT. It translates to CASSPRAKRITDTQYF. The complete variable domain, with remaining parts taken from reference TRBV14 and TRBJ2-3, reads EAGVTQFPSHSVIEKGQTVTLRCDPISGHDNLYWYRRVMGKEIKFLLHFVKESKQDESGMPNNRFLAERTGGTYSTLKVQPAELEDSGVYFCASSPRAKRITDTQYFGPGTRLTVL.

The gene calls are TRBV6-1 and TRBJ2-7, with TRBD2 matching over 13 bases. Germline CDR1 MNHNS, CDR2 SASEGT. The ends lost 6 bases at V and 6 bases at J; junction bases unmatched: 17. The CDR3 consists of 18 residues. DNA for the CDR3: TGTGCCAGCAGCTTTCCCGACCGGGGGACTAGCGGGATGGCCGAGCAGTACTTC. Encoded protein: CASSFPDRGTSGMAEQYF.

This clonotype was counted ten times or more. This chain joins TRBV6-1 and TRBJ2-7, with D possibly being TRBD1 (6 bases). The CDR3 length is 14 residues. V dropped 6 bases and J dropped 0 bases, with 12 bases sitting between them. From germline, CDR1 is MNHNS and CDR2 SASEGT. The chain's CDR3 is CASRETGSSYEQYF. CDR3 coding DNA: TGTGCCAGCAGGGAAACAGGGAGCTCCTACGAGCAGTACTTC.

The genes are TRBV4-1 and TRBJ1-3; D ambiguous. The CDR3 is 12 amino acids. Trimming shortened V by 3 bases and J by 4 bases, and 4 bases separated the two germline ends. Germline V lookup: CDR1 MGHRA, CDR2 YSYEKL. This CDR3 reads CASSHGGNTIYF. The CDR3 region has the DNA TGCGCCAGCAGCCACGGAGGAAACACCATATATTTT.

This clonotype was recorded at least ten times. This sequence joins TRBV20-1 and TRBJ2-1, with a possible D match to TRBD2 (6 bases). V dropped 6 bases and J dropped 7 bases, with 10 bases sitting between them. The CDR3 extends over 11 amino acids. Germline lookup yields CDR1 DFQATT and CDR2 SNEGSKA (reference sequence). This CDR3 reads CSAGLLNEQFF. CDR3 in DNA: TGCAGTGCCGGACTACTTAATGAGCAGTTCTTC.

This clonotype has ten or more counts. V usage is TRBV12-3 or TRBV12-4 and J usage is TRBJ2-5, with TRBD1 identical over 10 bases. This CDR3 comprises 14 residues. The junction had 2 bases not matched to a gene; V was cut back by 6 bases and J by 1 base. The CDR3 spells CASSWDRGQETQYF. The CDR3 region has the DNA TGTGCCAGCAGCTGGGACAGGGGCCAAGAGACCCAGTACTTC.

The CDR3 DNA is TGTGCCAGCAGCGACAGGGTCGGCACCGGGGAGCTGTTTTTT. It specifies CASSDRVGTGELFF. The chain joins TRBV5-4 to TRBJ2-2; 7 nucleotides agree with TRBD1. The CDR3 loop spans 14 amino acids. Germline V lookup: CDR1 SGHNT, CDR2 YYREEE (reference sequence). V was clipped by 4 bases and J by 4 bases; unmatched bases: 4. Combining the CDR3 with reference TRBV5-4 and TRBJ2-2 gives the whole variable domain ETGVTQSPTHLIKTRGQQVTLRCSSQSGHNTVSWYQQALGQGPQFIFQYYREEENGRGNFPPRFSGLQFPNYSSELNVNALELDDSALYLCASSDRVGTGELFFGEGSRLTVL.

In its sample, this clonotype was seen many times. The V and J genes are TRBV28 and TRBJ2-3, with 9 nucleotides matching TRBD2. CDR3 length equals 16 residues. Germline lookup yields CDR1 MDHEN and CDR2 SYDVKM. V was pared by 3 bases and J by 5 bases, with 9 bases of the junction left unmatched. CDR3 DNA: TGTGCCAGCAGTTTGGAAGCGGGAGGTAGTGGAGATACGCAGTATTTT. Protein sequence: CASSLEAGGSGDTQYF.

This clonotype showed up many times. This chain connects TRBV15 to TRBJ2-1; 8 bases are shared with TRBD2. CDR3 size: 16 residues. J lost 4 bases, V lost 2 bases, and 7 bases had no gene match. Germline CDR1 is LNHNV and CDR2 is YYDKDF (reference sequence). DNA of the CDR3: TGTGCCACCAGCAGACCCAGCGGGAGTCAGTACAATGAGCAGTTCTTC. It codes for CATSRPSGSQYNEQFF. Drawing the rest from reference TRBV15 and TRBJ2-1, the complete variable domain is DAMVIQNPRYQVTQFGKPVTLSCSQTLNHNVMYWYQQKSSQAPKLLFHYYDKDFNNEADTPDNFQSRRPNTSFCFLDIRSPGLGDTAMYLCATSRPSGSQYNEQFFGPGTRLTVL.

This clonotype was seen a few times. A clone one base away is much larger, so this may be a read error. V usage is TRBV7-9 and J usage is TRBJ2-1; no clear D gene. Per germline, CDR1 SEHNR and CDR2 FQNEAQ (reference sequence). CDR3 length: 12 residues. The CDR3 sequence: CASSFRYSEQFF. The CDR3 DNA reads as TGTGCCAGCAGCTTCCGATACAGTGAGCAGTTCTTC.

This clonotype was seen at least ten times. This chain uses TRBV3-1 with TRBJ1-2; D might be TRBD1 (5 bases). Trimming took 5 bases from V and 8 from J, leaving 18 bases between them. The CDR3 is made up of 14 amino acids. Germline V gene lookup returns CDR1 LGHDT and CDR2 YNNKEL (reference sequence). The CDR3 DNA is TGTGCCAGCAGCAAAATGACAGCTCCCTCGGGCTACACCTTC. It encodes CASSKMTAPSGYTF.

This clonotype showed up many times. The CDR3 region is CAISAMGGMNTEAFF. The CDR3 DNA reads TGTGCCATCAGTGCGATGGGAGGCATGAACACTGAAGCTTTCTTT. The chain is built from TRBV10-3 and TRBJ1-1; D gene uncertain. Germline V gene lookup returns CDR1 ENHRY and CDR2 SYGVKD. V lost 4 bases, J lost 0 bases, and 12 bases lay in between. CDR3 length equals 15 residues.

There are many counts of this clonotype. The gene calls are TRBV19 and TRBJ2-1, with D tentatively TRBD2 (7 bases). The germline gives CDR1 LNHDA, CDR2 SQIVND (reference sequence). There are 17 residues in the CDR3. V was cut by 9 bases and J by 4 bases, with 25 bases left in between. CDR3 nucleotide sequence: TGTGCCAGCAACAACGGAGCTAGGCGGGGGACATACAATGAGCAGTTCTTC. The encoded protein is CASNNGARRGTYNEQFF.